This T cell receptor (beta chain) was recovered during a study of T cell responses to AZD1222 COVID-19 vaccine. Regarding this clone: Antigen unknown.

Points from the study as a whole: Among the donors, most were white British and more were female, and clonal diversity was possibly underestimated.

Sequencing was performed with immunoSEQ multiplex PCR; in TCRdb, only in-frame clones are kept and a portion is missing. The repertoire holds about 28,000 clones, with about 77% as singletons. With 8 bases removed from V and 6 bases from J, the gap between germline ends came to 16 bases. The CDR3 is 14 amino acids. From germline, CDR1 is SNHLY and CDR2 FYNNEI. The receptor comes from an adult in good health. Sequencing was performed on peripheral blood, taken on day 0 of AZD1222 vaccination. The rearrangement joins TRBV2 to TRBJ2-2; the D gene is possibly TRBD1 (6 bases). The CDR3 is CASGRGDDAGELFF. The CDR3 DNA reads TGTGCCAGCGGCAGGGGTGATGACGCCGGGGAGCTGTTTTTT.